Following are 27 T cell receptor beta chains from one sample sequenced in a study of blood T cells in healthy people across ages. Using a J-beta primer mix together with a sample-barcoded 5' primer, a second PCR was run for about 7 to 12 cycles. TCRdb processed the 5' RACE reads anew with MiXCR; each CDR3 protein has one entry. The table shows approximately 850,000 distinct CDR3 sequences, with approximately 44% occurring only once. The sequencing input was blood. The receptors shown here come from a man in his 60s in good health.

This clonotype was seen a few times. The chain has TRBV20-1 and TRBJ2-1; tentatively, D is TRBD2 (5 bases). Trimming took off 5 bases at V and 10 bases at J, with 24 bases between the two ends. This CDR3 region has 15 residues. CDR1 and CDR2 from the germline V gene are DFQATT and SNEGSKA (reference sequence). CDR3 DNA: TGCAGTGCTTCTACGGGAAACTACAATGAGCGGGAGCAGTTCTTC. Its translation: CSASTGNYNEREQFF.

This clonotype occurred once. The J gene is TRBJ2-3, the V gene TRBV11-3; D may be TRBD1 (5 bases). Germline CDR1 and CDR2: SGHNT and YENEEA. The length of the CDR3 is 15 residues. Trimming removed 6 bases at V and 0 bases at J, with 13 bases between. The CDR3 here is CASRSRGHSTDTQYF. CDR3 nucleotide sequence: TGTGCCAGCAGATCCCGCGGACATAGCACAGATACGCAGTATTTT. The full variable domain, with the rest looked up from reference TRBV11-3 and TRBJ2-3, is EAGVVQSPRYKIIEKKQPVAFWCNPISGHNTLYWYLQNLGQGPELLIRYENEEAVDDSQLPKDRFSAERLKGVDSTLKIQPAELGDSAVYLCASRSRGHSTDTQYFGPGTRLTVL.

This clonotype has only a few counts. This rearrangement joins TRBV6-6 to TRBJ2-1; no definite D call. The CDR3 has 12 residues. Germline V gene data show CDR1 as MNHNY and CDR2 as SVGAGI (reference sequence). Deletions cut 4 bases from V and 10 bases from J, with 11 bases between. The CDR3 DNA reads TGTGCCAGCAGTTCACGCTTGGTAGAGCAGTTCTTC. Amino acids: CASSSRLVEQFF.

This clonotype was detected a few times. The V gene is TRBV7-2, the J gene TRBJ2-5; D gene ambiguous. Germline V CDR1 and CDR2: SGHTA, FQGNSA. The CDR3 is 13 amino acids. V lost 5 bases and J lost 5, with 12 bases in between. The DNA of the CDR3 is TGTGCCAGCAGCCGTGTCGATCGGGAGACCCAGTACTTC. Translating gives CASSRVDRETQYF.

The V call is TRBV14, the J call TRBJ1-2; D is undetermined. Germline V CDR1 and CDR2: SGHDN, FVKESK. The CDR3 runs 16 residues. Trimming removed 0 bases from V and 4 bases from J, with 15 bases in between. CDR3 sequence: CASSQEGSVARYGYTF. In DNA form, the CDR3 reads TGTGCCAGCAGCCAAGAAGGTTCCGTCGCACGCTATGGCTACACCTTC.

Only a few counts were recorded for this clonotype. The genes are TRBV10-3 and TRBJ1-6; D is unclear. V lost 2 bases to trimming and J lost 5 bases, with 4 bases between them. Germline CDR1 is ENHRY and CDR2 is SYGVKD. The CDR3 length is 13 residues. CDR3 residues: CAISEVDNSPLHF. Written as DNA, the CDR3 is TGTGCCATCAGTGAGGTGGATAATTCACCCCTCCACTTT.

A word on this clonotype: A much larger clone lies one base from this, so it may be a read error. The genes are TRBV29-1 and TRBJ2-5; the match to TRBD1 covers 7 bases. CDR3 length: 14 residues. From germline, CDR1 is SQVTM and CDR2 ANQGSEA. The V gene end was trimmed by 6 bases and the J gene end by 4 bases; junction bases not matched to a gene: 11. The CDR3 bases are TGCAGCGTCGCGACAGGGATGGCTCGAGAGACCCAGTACTTC. Protein sequence: CSVATGMARETQYF.

This clonotype was seen more than once but under ten times. V and J are TRBV15 and TRBJ2-1, with TRBD1 identical over 8 bases. The germline V gene encodes CDR1 LNHNV and CDR2 YYDKDF (reference sequence). The junction had 1 base not matched to a gene; V was cut back by 1 base and J by 5 bases. The CDR3 loop spans 14 amino acids. The DNA for the CDR3 is TGTGCCACCAGCAGAGGGGACAGGAACAATGAGCAGTTCTTC. Protein: CATSRGDRNNEQFF.

The rearrangement links TRBV30 to TRBJ2-7, with TRBD1 matching 7 bases. Per germline, CDR1 GTSNPN and CDR2 SVGIG (reference sequence). CDR3 length: 14 amino acids. V lost 0 bases and J lost 3; bases outside the gene matches: 5. CDR3 nucleotides: TGTGCCTGGAGTGTTATGGGACAGTACTACGAGCAGTACTTC. This gives the protein CAWSVMGQYYEQYF.

This clonotype came up many times. This chain joins TRBV12-3 or TRBV12-4 and TRBJ2-7; 12 bases align to TRBD1. The CDR3 has 15 amino acids. V shed 3 bases and J 7 bases; nucleotides not matched to a gene: 7. DNA for the CDR3: TGTGCCAGCAGTTTGACCGGGACAGGGGGCGAGGAGCAGTACTTC. Amino acid sequence: CASSLTGTGGEEQYF.

The chain combines TRBV20-1 with TRBJ2-5, with D uncertain. Judging by the DNA end, TRBJ2-7 fits better; the J call may be wrong. This CDR3 has 10 residues. Per the germline V gene, CDR1 is DFQATT and CDR2 is SNEGSKA (reference sequence). CDR3 sequence: CSAGNYEQYF. CDR3 nucleotide sequence: TGCAGTGCAGGGAACTACGAGCAGTACTTC.

This clonotype was detected many times. The gene calls are TRBV28 and TRBJ2-4, with a weak D call TRBD1 (5 bases). Trimming stripped 2 bases from V and 2 bases from J, with 13 bases between. The CDR3 is 16 amino acids. CDR1 MDHEN and CDR2 SYDVKM come from the germline V gene. The CDR3 is CASSLPGRVTKNIQYF. CDR3 nucleotide sequence: TGTGCCAGCAGTTTACCCGGCAGGGTGACCAAAAACATTCAGTACTTC.

This clonotype was detected only once. V usage is TRBV6-5 and J usage is TRBJ2-1, with no clear D. CDR1 and CDR2 (germline): MNHEY, SVGAGI. The CDR3 sequence is 13 residues long. Trimming removed 8 bases from V and 7 bases from J, with 15 bases in between. In nucleotides, the CDR3 is TGTGCCAGCGCCCCCGAGGCTTGGAATGAGCAGTTCTTC. Protein sequence: CASAPEAWNEQFF.

The CDR3 protein is CASSYSRTSHDNEQFF. CDR3 DNA sequence: TGTGCCAGCAGTTACTCGAGGACTAGTCACGACAATGAGCAGTTCTTC. V and J are TRBV6-5 and TRBJ2-1; 7 bases are a match to TRBD2. The V segment lost 0 bases and the J segment 5 bases; nucleotides outside the gene matches: 7. The CDR3 totals 16 residues. Germline lookup yields CDR1 MNHEY and CDR2 SVGAGI.

This clonotype was counted a single time. The chain links TRBV5-1 to TRBJ2-4; TRBD1 might be the D (6 bases). The tail of the sequence fits TRBJ2-7 better, so the J call may be wrong. CDR3 length: 15 residues. Germline CDR1 and CDR2: SGHRS and YFSETQ. CDR3 protein: CASSSGTNRAYEQYF. The CDR3 nucleotides are TGCGCCAGCAGCTCCGGGACAAACCGAGCTTACGAGCAGTACTTC.

CDR3 in DNA: TGTGCCAGCAGCGTAGCCGCTTCCTACAATGAGCAGTTCTTC. Translation gives CASSVAASYNEQFF. The chain combines TRBV9 with TRBJ2-1; D gene uncertain. V shed 0 bases and J shed 1 base, with 5 bases lying between them. The germline CDR1 and CDR2 sequences are SGDLS and YYNGEE. The length of the CDR3 is 14 residues. Filled out from reference TRBV9 and TRBJ2-1, the complete variable domain reads DSGVTQTPKHLITATGQRVTLRCSPRSGDLSVYWYQQSLDQGLQFLIQYYNGEERAKGNILERFSAQQFPDLHSELNLSSLELGDSALYFCASSVAASYNEQFFGPGTRLTVL.

There are a few counts of this clonotype. V is TRBV6-5 and J is TRBJ1-5, with 7 bases that match TRBD1. Trimming took 5 bases from V and 0 from J; bases not matched to a gene: 1. The CDR3 totals 14 residues. Germline V gene data show CDR1 as MNHEY and CDR2 as SVGAGI. Here the CDR3 reads CASSNRGSNQPQHF. In nucleotides, the CDR3 is TGTGCCAGCAGTAACAGGGGTAGCAATCAGCCCCAGCATTTT.

This clonotype turned up a few times. Here the CDR3 reads CASSFELRDLTNYEQYF. Written as DNA, the CDR3 is TGTGCCAGCAGTTTCGAACTCAGGGATCTCACTAACTACGAGCAGTACTTC. The chain has TRBV6-2 or TRBV6-3 and TRBJ2-4; D is possibly TRBD1 (5 bases). The DNA matches TRBJ2-7 better at its end, which makes the J call doubtful. Germline CDR1 and CDR2: MNHEY and SVGEGT. The CDR3 spans 17 residues.

A few counts support this clonotype. The V call is TRBV7-9, the J call TRBJ2-1, with TRBD1 identical over 9 bases. There are 14 residues in the CDR3. CDR1 and CDR2 (germline): SEHNR, FQNEAQ (reference sequence). With 4 bases clipped from V and 5 bases from J, the junction kept 3 bases outside the gene matches. This chain's CDR3 is CASSWGQGHNEQFF. CDR3 nucleotide sequence: TGTGCCAGCAGCTGGGGACAGGGCCACAATGAGCAGTTCTTC.

Written as DNA, the CDR3 is TGTGCCAGCAGCTCCTCGGGGACCACTTCCTACGAGCAGTACTTC. The encoded protein is CASSSSGTTSYEQYF. The chain combines TRBV12-3 or TRBV12-4 with TRBJ2-7; TRBD1 or TRBD2 may be the D gene (5 bases each). The CDR3 loop spans 15 amino acids. The V and J ends lost 6 bases and 1 base respectively, with 16 bases between them.

The CDR3: CASSEAPVTGSNQPQHF. The CDR3 DNA follows: TGTGCCAGCAGTGAAGCACCCGTGACAGGGTCGAATCAGCCCCAGCATTTT. V is TRBV6-1 and J is TRBJ1-5; TRBD1 matches 7 bases. After removal of 0 bases from V and 4 bases from J, the junction contained 9 bases not matched to a gene. This CDR3 is 17 amino acids long. In germline, CDR1 is MNHNS, CDR2 SASEGT.

This clonotype has more than one count but fewer than ten. This sequence joins TRBV9 and TRBJ2-1; the match to TRBD1 covers 10 bases. V lost 1 base to trimming and J lost 8 bases; unmatched junction nucleotides: 12. Germline lookup yields CDR1 SGDLS and CDR2 YYNGEE. This CDR3 is 17 amino acids long. For the CDR3, the DNA is TGTGCCAGCAGCGTAAACGCGGACAGGGGGGACCAGCATGAGCAGTTCTTC. Protein sequence: CASSVNADRGDQHEQFF. The full variable domain, with the rest looked up from reference TRBV9 and TRBJ2-1, is DSGVTQTPKHLITATGQRVTLRCSPRSGDLSVYWYQQSLDQGLQFLIQYYNGEERAKGNILERFSAQQFPDLHSELNLSSLELGDSALYFCASSVNADRGDQHEQFFGPGTRLTVL.

The rearrangement uses TRBV10-3 and TRBJ2-7, with a tentative D call TRBD2 (5 bases). This CDR3 comprises 14 residues. CDR1 is ENHRY, CDR2 SYGVKD, per germline. V shed 0 bases and J shed 2 bases, with 8 bases lying between them. CDR3 sequence reads: CAISESEVPYEQYF. In DNA form, the CDR3 reads TGTGCCATCAGTGAGTCGGAGGTCCCCTACGAGCAGTACTTC.

The V call is TRBV27, the J call TRBJ1-4; possible D gene TRBD1, 5 bases. The CDR3 totals 14 residues. Germline lookup yields CDR1 MNHEY and CDR2 SMNVEV (reference sequence). V was pared by 8 bases and J by 4 bases, with 14 bases between. The CDR3 spells CASGPWGDNEKLFF. Here the CDR3 DNA reads TGTGCCAGCGGCCCTTGGGGGGATAATGAAAAACTGTTTTTT.

This clonotype showed up just a few times. V and J are TRBV2 and TRBJ2-1, with D maybe TRBD2 (7 bases). With 0 bases removed from V and 6 bases from J, the gap between germline ends came to 9 bases. CDR3 length: 14 residues. The germline CDR1 and CDR2 sequences are SNHLY and FYNNEI. The CDR3 sequence is CASSEAGGLNEQFF. CDR3 sequence (DNA): TGTGCCAGCAGTGAAGCGGGGGGGCTCAATGAGCAGTTCTTC.

A word on this clonotype: A read error may produce the germline difference seen at one junction end. In DNA form, the CDR3 reads TGCAGTGCTAGAGATTCAGGGGCGGGCAATCAGCTCCAGCATTTT. Translating it yields CSARDSGAGNQLQHF. This chain uses TRBV20-1 with TRBJ1-5; TRBD1 might be the D (6 bases). This CDR3 has 15 residues. Germline-derived CDR1 and CDR2 are DFQATT and SNEGSKA (reference sequence).

The V and J genes are TRBV4-3 and TRBJ2-3, with D perhaps assigned TRBD1 or TRBD2 (5 bases each). The V gene lost 0 bases and the J gene lost 3 bases, with 16 bases spanning the gap. This CDR3 spans 17 amino acids. Germline V CDR1 and CDR2: LGHNA, YSLEER. In nucleotides, the CDR3 is TGCGCCAGCAGCCAAGACTGGGGCCCTGGGAGTACAGATACGCAGTATTTT. This encodes CASSQDWGPGSTDTQYF.